The 27 T cell receptor beta chains reported below all come from one sample, sequenced in a study of shared clonotypes between healthy human individuals. The assay was immunoSEQ multiplex PCR, and TCRdb's table has in-frame clones only and misses some. The sample shows about 680,000 clones, around 72% of them seen only once. Sequenced input: memory CD4+ T cells sorted from blood. Documented subset: CD45RA-negative fraction. The receptor set was obtained from a woman aged 25-40 years in good health.

CDR3 sequence (DNA): TGTGCCAGCAGAACCCTCAGAAATCAAGAGACCCAGTACTTC. Translating it yields CASRTLRNQETQYF. The rearrangement joins TRBV7-8 to TRBJ2-5, with D hard to call. From germline, CDR1 is SGHVS and CDR2 FQNEAQ. The CDR3 contains 14 residues. The V end lost 6 bases, the J end lost 2 bases, and 13 bases lay between the germline ends.

V is TRBV5-1 and J is TRBJ2-3; D not certain. Germline V gene sequence: CDR1 SGHRS, CDR2 YFSETQ. The V end lost 1 base, the J end lost 1 base, and 10 bases lay between the germline ends. This CDR3 comprises 15 residues. CDR3 in DNA: TGCGCCAGCAGCTTGATGGCGGCCGGCACAGATACGCAGTATTTT. This sequence encodes CASSLMAAGTDTQYF.

This clone occurred once. The chain is built from TRBV6-6 and TRBJ1-4; 8 positions agree with TRBD1. Per germline, CDR1 MNHNY and CDR2 SVGAGI (reference sequence). Losses at the gene ends were 7 bases for V and 3 bases for J; bases not matched to a gene: 10. The CDR3 covers 16 residues. CDR3 DNA sequence: TGTGCCAGCATGAAGGGACAGGAGACTTCTAATGAAAAACTGTTTTTT. The encoded protein is CASMKGQETSNEKLFF.

The chain couples TRBV28 to TRBJ1-1; no clear D gene. The CDR3 length is 24 residues. CDR1 and CDR2 from the germline V gene are MDHEN and SYDVKM. Trimming removed 3 bases at V and 1 base at J, with 39 bases between. This chain's CDR3 is CASSFELRTFSPRYPRVRNTEAFF. CDR3 DNA: TGTGCCAGCAGTTTTGAACTAAGGACTTTTAGTCCACGGTACCCAAGAGTGAGGAACACTGAAGCTTTCTTT.

Written as DNA, the CDR3 is TGTGCCAGCTCCCTCAGGGGGGGTCCGGAAAAACTGTTTTTT. Amino acids: CASSLRGGPEKLFF. The J gene is TRBJ1-4, the V gene TRBV18; 7 nucleotides agree with TRBD1. Germline-derived CDR1 and CDR2 are KGHSH and LQKENI. This CDR3 is 14 amino acids long. The V gene end was trimmed by 6 bases and the J gene end by 8 bases; junction bases not matched to a gene: 9.

This clone appeared a few times. The chain recombines TRBV14 with TRBJ1-2; D is ambiguous. CDR3 length: 14 residues. Trimming pared 4 bases from V and 4 bases from J, leaving 13 bases between. Germline assignment: CDR1 SGHDN and CDR2 FVKESK. The DNA for the CDR3 is TGTGCCAGCAGCCCCTACGTGTCGGCCTATGGCTACACCTTC. This sequence encodes CASSPYVSAYGYTF.

The J gene is TRBJ2-1, the V gene TRBV6-4; the D is unclear. Trimming left V 3 bases short and J 7 bases short, with 7 bases between. CDR1 is MRHNA, CDR2 SNTAGT, per germline. The CDR3 contains 12 residues. CDR3 sequence: CASSDRLNEQFF. CDR3 nucleotide sequence: TGTGCCAGCAGTGATCGTTTGAATGAGCAGTTCTTC.

The V gene is TRBV11-2, the J gene TRBJ2-7, with TRBD2 matching 12 bases. The J segment lost 0 bases and the V segment lost 5 bases, leaving 5 bases of the junction unmatched. The CDR3 covers 16 residues. CDR1 is SGHAT, CDR2 FQNNGV, per germline. CDR3 sequence (DNA): TGTGCCAGCAGCCGGACTAGCGGGACGAGCTCCTACGAGCAGTACTTC. Its translation: CASSRTSGTSSYEQYF.

This clone occurred once. V gene TRBV7-2 combines with J gene TRBJ1-1; 9 nucleotides match TRBD1. The CDR3 runs 14 residues. The ends lost 6 bases at V and 11 bases at J; junction bases unmatched: 13. Germline V gene sequence: CDR1 SGHTA, CDR2 FQGNSA. The CDR3 nucleotides read TGTGCCAGCAGGCTCACAGGGGGCTCGGTTGGCGCTTTCTTT. It translates to CASRLTGGSVGAFF. Complete variable domain (other parts from reference TRBV7-2 and TRBJ1-1): GAGVSQSPSNKVTEKGKDVELRCDPISGHTALYWYRQSLGQGLEFLIYFQGNSAPDKSGLPSDRFSAERTGGSVSTLTIQRTQQEDSAVYLCASRLTGGSVGAFFGQGTRLTVV.

The V call is TRBV28, the J call TRBJ2-7; no clear D. CDR3 length: 14 amino acids. V was pared by 1 base and J by 4 bases, with 11 bases between. Germline V gives CDR1 MDHEN, CDR2 SYDVKM. CDR3 in amino acids: CASSLYTTPYEQYF. In nucleotides, the CDR3 is TGTGCCAGCAGTTTATACACCACGCCGTACGAGCAGTACTTC. Full variable domain (outside the CDR3, taken from reference TRBV28 and TRBJ2-7): DVKVTQSSRYLVKRTGEKVFLECVQDMDHENMFWYRQDPGLGLRLIYFSYDVKMKEKGDIPEGYSVSREKKERFSLILESASTNQTSMYLCASSLYTTPYEQYFGPGTRLTVT.

The chain couples TRBV10-2 to TRBJ1-1, with D unclear. Germline values: CDR1 WSHSY, CDR2 SAAADI. Trimming pared 0 bases from V and 4 bases from J, leaving 12 bases between. The CDR3 length is 15 residues. The CDR3 sequence: CASSESLFTSTEAFF. Here the CDR3 DNA reads TGCGCCAGCAGTGAGTCTCTCTTCACGAGCACTGAAGCTTTCTTT.

The J gene is TRBJ1-2, the V gene TRBV27; D is possibly TRBD1 (6 bases). This CDR3 has 13 amino acids. V dropped 5 bases and J dropped 8 bases, with 15 bases sitting between them. Germline V gene data show CDR1 as MNHEY and CDR2 as SMNVEV (reference sequence). CDR3 amino acids: CASSPLGGMGYTF. The DNA for the CDR3 is TGTGCCAGCAGTCCCCTAGGGGGGATGGGCTACACCTTC.

This sequence joins TRBV7-8 and TRBJ2-7; D possibly uses TRBD1 or TRBD2 (5 bases each). CDR1 and CDR2 (germline): SGHVS, FQNEAQ. Trimming left V 5 bases short and J 5 bases short, with 25 bases between. The CDR3 has 17 amino acids. The CDR3 reads CASSTLTGTPELHEQYF. The CDR3 bases are TGTGCCAGCAGCACCCTAACCGGGACGCCGGAGCTTCACGAGCAGTACTTC. Based on the CDR3 plus reference TRBV7-8 and TRBJ2-7, the full variable domain is GAGVSQSPRYKVAKRGQDVALRCDPISGHVSLFWYQQALGQGPEFLTYFQNEAQLDKSGLPSDRFFAERPEGSVSTLKIQRTQQEDSAVYLCASSTLTGTPELHEQYFGPGTRLTVT.

The rearrangement links TRBV28 to TRBJ2-3; 11 bases fit TRBD2. The CDR3 length is 19 residues. V lost 8 bases, J lost 0 bases, and 16 bases stayed unmatched. Germline values: CDR1 MDHEN, CDR2 SYDVKM. CDR3 coding DNA: TGTGCCAGCCCCCCGAGAATGGTAGCGGGAGGGGATAGCACAGATACGCAGTATTTT. Translating it yields CASPPRMVAGGDSTDTQYF.

The chain links TRBV7-9 to TRBJ2-4; 7 bases are shared with TRBD1. The CDR3 contains 14 residues. V gave up 7 bases and J gave up 5 bases; unmatched junction bases: 8. The germline CDR1 and CDR2 sequences are SEHNR and FQNEAQ (reference sequence). This CDR3 reads CASTMAGTENIQYF. In nucleotides, the CDR3 is TGTGCCAGCACCATGGCCGGGACAGAAAACATTCAGTACTTC.

The chain recombines TRBV20-1 with TRBJ1-5; no clear D. Germline values: CDR1 DFQATT, CDR2 SNEGSKA (reference sequence). CDR3 length equals 11 residues. The V gene lost 2 bases and the J gene lost 6 bases, with 5 bases spanning the gap. The chain's CDR3 is CSARTGQPQHF. The CDR3 coding sequence is TGCAGTGCTAGAACGGGTCAGCCCCAGCATTTT.

The gene calls are TRBV7-8 and TRBJ1-3; D ambiguous. The CDR3 spans 15 residues. Germline V CDR1 and CDR2: SGHVS, FQNEAQ. Trimming pared 1 base from V and 0 bases from J, leaving 7 bases between. CDR3 nucleotide sequence: TGTGCCAGCAGCTTAGTTTTCAGCTCTGGAAACACCATATATTTT. Translated, it gives CASSLVFSSGNTIYF.

This clone showed up just once. Since a much larger clone is just one base distant, this may be a read error. The same CDR3 is also encoded by other DNA sequences in this sample. V usage is TRBV6-5 and J usage is TRBJ2-7; D is unresolved. With 5 bases removed from V and 3 bases from J, the gap between germline ends came to 5 bases. The CDR3 spans 11 residues. Germline V gene lookup returns CDR1 MNHEY and CDR2 SVGAGI. The CDR3 DNA reads TGTGCCAGCAGTCACAGCTACGAGCAGTACTTC. It codes for CASSHSYEQYF.

Comments on this clone: Other DNA sequences of this sample code for an identical CDR3. The rearrangement links TRBV18 to TRBJ2-1; TRBD2 agrees at 12 bases. The V segment lost 3 bases and the J segment 7 bases; nucleotides outside the gene matches: 1. From germline, CDR1 is KGHSH and CDR2 LQKENI. CDR3 length: 14 residues. Here the CDR3 DNA reads TGTGCCAGCTCACCCGGGACTAGCGGGAATGAGCAGTTCTTC. It codes for CASSPGTSGNEQFF.

V is TRBV11-2 and J is TRBJ2-3; 10 nucleotides align to TRBD2. J lost 5 bases, V lost 4 bases, and 6 bases had no gene match. The CDR3 extends over 15 amino acids. Looked up from germline, CDR1 is SGHAT and CDR2 is FQNNGV. This CDR3 reads CASSSDRLAGDTQYF. In DNA form, the CDR3 reads TGTGCCAGCAGCTCAGACAGACTAGCGGGAGATACGCAGTATTTT.

This clone has just a few counts. This rearrangement joins TRBV4-1 to TRBJ1-5, with D possibly matching TRBD1 (6 bases). CDR1 is MGHRA and CDR2 is YSYEKL in the germline V gene. This CDR3 spans 13 amino acids. V lost 1 base, J lost 9 bases, and 10 bases lay in between. CDR3: CASSQAGVGPQHF. DNA for the CDR3: TGCGCCAGCAGCCAAGCAGGGGTCGGGCCCCAGCATTTT.

Only a few counts were recorded for this clone. This chain connects TRBV6-5 to TRBJ2-1; 14 bases line up with TRBD2. Trimming at V came to 6 bases and at J to 12 bases, leaving 7 bases not matched to a gene. Germline CDR1 and CDR2: MNHEY and SVGAGI. The CDR3 runs 14 residues. The CDR3 is CASRPGTSGRGQFF. For the CDR3, the DNA is TGTGCCAGCAGACCCGGGACTAGCGGGAGAGGGCAGTTCTTC.

This clone occurred once. The chain has TRBV4-1 and TRBJ1-6; TRBD1 agrees at 8 bases. Losses at the gene ends were 1 base for V and 10 bases for J; bases not matched to a gene: 6. The CDR3 spans 15 residues. Per germline, CDR1 MGHRA and CDR2 YSYEKL. This CDR3 reads CASSQGQGTDSPLHF. CDR3 nucleotide sequence: TGCGCCAGCAGCCAAGGACAGGGGACGGACTCACCCCTCCACTTT.

The rearrangement joins TRBV19 to TRBJ1-1; D ambiguous. This CDR3 region has 13 residues. The germline V and J ends were trimmed by 3 bases and 1 base, with 6 bases remaining between them. Germline V gives CDR1 LNHDA, CDR2 SQIVND (reference sequence). CDR3 loop: CASSIRENTEAFF. The CDR3 bases are TGTGCCAGTAGTATCCGGGAGAACACTGAAGCTTTCTTT.

This chain connects TRBV7-9 to TRBJ1-2, with TRBD1 matching 7 bases. The CDR3 is 14 amino acids. J gave up 5 bases and V 4 bases, and 7 bases lay outside the gene matches. Germline CDR1 and CDR2: SEHNR and FQNEAQ (reference sequence). For the CDR3, the DNA is TGTGCCAGCAGCTCAACGGGACAGCTTTATGGCTACACCTTC. Amino acids: CASSSTGQLYGYTF.

V is TRBV28 and J is TRBJ1-1; TRBD1 is a possible D gene (6 bases). Germline loops: CDR1 MDHEN, CDR2 SYDVKM. CDR3 size: 13 residues. The ends were cut back, 4 bases at V and 3 bases at J, with 9 bases in the middle. CDR3 nucleotides: TGTGCCAGCAGTTGGACAGAAGACACTGAAGCTTTCTTT. It translates to CASSWTEDTEAFF.

The J gene is TRBJ2-2, the V gene TRBV5-1; TRBD2 agrees at 13 bases. This CDR3 spans 18 amino acids. The germline V gene encodes CDR1 SGHRS and CDR2 YFSETQ. V lost 0 bases, J lost 3 bases, and 5 bases stayed unmatched. The CDR3 DNA sequence: TGCGCCAGCAGCTTGGGACTAGCGGGAGGATCGGACACCGGGGAGCTGTTTTTT. This sequence encodes CASSLGLAGGSDTGELFF.